A single sample gave rise to the 7 T cell receptor beta chains below, sequenced in a study of spatial heterogeneity in lung cancer. The time point here: sample taken at primary tumor resection. Unsorted whole RNA samples from tumor, nontumor lung or frozen PBMC were sequenced. TCRdb ran MiXCR on the 5' RACE reads and lists one entry per CDR3 protein. The repertoire consists of some 100,000 distinct CDR3 sequences, with 10% to 15% occurring once and the leading ten covering about 41%. Here the sequenced sample was PBMCs, taken at surgery. The receptors shown here come from a male donor with early-stage non-small cell lung cancer.

This clonotype was counted a few times. This chain connects TRBV25-1 to TRBJ2-3; 9 bases are shared with TRBD2. After removal of 3 bases from V and 0 bases from J, the junction contained 7 bases not matched to a gene. The CDR3 contains 17 residues. The germline gives CDR1 MGHDK, CDR2 SYGVNS. CDR3 in amino acids: CASSDTGGRGSTDTQYF. The CDR3 DNA reads TGTGCCAGCAGTGATACAGGCGGGAGGGGAAGCACAGATACGCAGTATTTT.

This clonotype turned up a few times. The CDR3 DNA reads TGTGCCAGCAGTTTACGAATTAGGGTTTCCGACACAGATACGCAGTATTTT. Residues: CASSLRIRVSDTDTQYF. The chain couples TRBV6-5 to TRBJ2-3; D not certain. From germline, CDR1 is MNHEY and CDR2 SVGAGI. The V end was cut by 4 bases, the J end by 2 bases, with 19 bases between. The CDR3 runs 17 residues.

The chain has TRBV25-1 and TRBJ1-1; 7 bases are a match to TRBD1. The length of the CDR3 is 14 residues. From germline, CDR1 is MGHDK and CDR2 SYGVNS. The V and J ends lost 4 bases and 3 bases, in that order; junction bases with no gene match: 5. CDR3 amino acids: CASSVTGRDTEAFF. CDR3 bases: TGTGCCAGCAGTGTGACAGGGCGGGACACTGAAGCTTTCTTT. The complete variable domain, with remaining parts taken from reference TRBV25-1 and TRBJ1-1, reads EADIYQTPRYLVIGTGKKITLECSQTMGHDKMYWYQQDPGMELHLIHYSYGVNSTEKGDLSSESTVSRIRTEHFPLTLESARPSHTSQYLCASSVTGRDTEAFFGQGTRLTVV.

V gene TRBV7-3 combines with J gene TRBJ2-5; tentatively, D is TRBD2 (6 bases). V was shortened by 5 bases and J by 5 bases, with 15 bases between the two germline ends. The CDR3 runs to 14 residues. CDR1 is SGHTA and CDR2 is FQGTGA in the germline V gene. CDR3 DNA: TGTGCCAGCAGCCCGACCGGGACTCCGGAGACCCAGTACTTC. As protein: CASSPTGTPETQYF.

This clonotype was detected a few times. V and J are TRBV10-3 and TRBJ2-7; 14 bases match TRBD2. Looked up from germline, CDR1 is ENHRY and CDR2 is SYGVKD. The trim removed 4 bases at V and 4 bases at J, leaving 9 bases unmatched. The length of the CDR3 is 17 residues. The CDR3 region has the DNA TGTGCCATCAGTGTATCGACTAGCGGGGGGGCCGGGTACGAGCAGTACTTC. It yields the protein CAISVSTSGGAGYEQYF.

This clonotype was observed at least ten times. This rearrangement joins TRBV2 to TRBJ2-1, with 14 bases that match TRBD2. CDR1 is SNHLY and CDR2 is FYNNEI in the germline V gene. CDR3 length: 15 residues. Germline trimming cut 6 bases from V and 10 bases from J; bases unmatched to any gene: 8. CDR3 amino acids: CASRGRTSGGPEQFF. In nucleotides, the CDR3 is TGTGCCAGCAGGGGGAGGACTAGCGGGGGGCCCGAGCAGTTCTTC.

This clonotype was found a few times. The gene calls are TRBV19 and TRBJ2-1; 12 nucleotides match TRBD1. J gave up 9 bases and V 3 bases, and 6 bases lay outside the gene matches. The CDR3 length is 15 residues. The germline V gene has CDR1 LNHDA and CDR2 SQIVND (reference sequence). The CDR3 spells CASSMSGQGAVEQFF. The CDR3 DNA reads TGTGCCAGTAGTATGTCGGGACAGGGGGCGGTTGAGCAGTTCTTC.